This TCR beta chain derives from a study of radiotherapy plus CTLA-4 blockade in lung cancer. Study-wide results and limits: Blood-borne expansion of tumor-derived TCR clones followed radiotherapy plus ipilimumab.

Trimming pared 2 bases from V and 7 bases from J, leaving 11 bases between. The CDR3 runs 13 residues. The germline V gene has CDR1 MNHEY and CDR2 SMNVEV (reference sequence). Notes on this clone: Its antigen is still unknown.

Assay used: immunoSEQ multiplex PCR; TCRdb lists only in-frame clones, some missing. In the table there are about 62,000 clones, 70% to 80% of which are singletons. With ipilimumab providing CTLA-4 blockade, focal radiation was administered to patients who had chemo-refractory metastatic non-small-cell lung cancer. The sample was peripheral blood, taken from a patient treated with radiotherapy plus ipilimumab. This chain connects TRBV27 to TRBJ2-5; D is uncertain. The TCR sequence derives from a human donor with non-small cell lung cancer who had a complete response to radiotherapy plus ipilimumab. The CDR3 loop is CASSLNFGGTQYF. CDR3 DNA sequence: TGTGCCAGCAGTTTAAATTTCGGCGGGACCCAGTACTTC.